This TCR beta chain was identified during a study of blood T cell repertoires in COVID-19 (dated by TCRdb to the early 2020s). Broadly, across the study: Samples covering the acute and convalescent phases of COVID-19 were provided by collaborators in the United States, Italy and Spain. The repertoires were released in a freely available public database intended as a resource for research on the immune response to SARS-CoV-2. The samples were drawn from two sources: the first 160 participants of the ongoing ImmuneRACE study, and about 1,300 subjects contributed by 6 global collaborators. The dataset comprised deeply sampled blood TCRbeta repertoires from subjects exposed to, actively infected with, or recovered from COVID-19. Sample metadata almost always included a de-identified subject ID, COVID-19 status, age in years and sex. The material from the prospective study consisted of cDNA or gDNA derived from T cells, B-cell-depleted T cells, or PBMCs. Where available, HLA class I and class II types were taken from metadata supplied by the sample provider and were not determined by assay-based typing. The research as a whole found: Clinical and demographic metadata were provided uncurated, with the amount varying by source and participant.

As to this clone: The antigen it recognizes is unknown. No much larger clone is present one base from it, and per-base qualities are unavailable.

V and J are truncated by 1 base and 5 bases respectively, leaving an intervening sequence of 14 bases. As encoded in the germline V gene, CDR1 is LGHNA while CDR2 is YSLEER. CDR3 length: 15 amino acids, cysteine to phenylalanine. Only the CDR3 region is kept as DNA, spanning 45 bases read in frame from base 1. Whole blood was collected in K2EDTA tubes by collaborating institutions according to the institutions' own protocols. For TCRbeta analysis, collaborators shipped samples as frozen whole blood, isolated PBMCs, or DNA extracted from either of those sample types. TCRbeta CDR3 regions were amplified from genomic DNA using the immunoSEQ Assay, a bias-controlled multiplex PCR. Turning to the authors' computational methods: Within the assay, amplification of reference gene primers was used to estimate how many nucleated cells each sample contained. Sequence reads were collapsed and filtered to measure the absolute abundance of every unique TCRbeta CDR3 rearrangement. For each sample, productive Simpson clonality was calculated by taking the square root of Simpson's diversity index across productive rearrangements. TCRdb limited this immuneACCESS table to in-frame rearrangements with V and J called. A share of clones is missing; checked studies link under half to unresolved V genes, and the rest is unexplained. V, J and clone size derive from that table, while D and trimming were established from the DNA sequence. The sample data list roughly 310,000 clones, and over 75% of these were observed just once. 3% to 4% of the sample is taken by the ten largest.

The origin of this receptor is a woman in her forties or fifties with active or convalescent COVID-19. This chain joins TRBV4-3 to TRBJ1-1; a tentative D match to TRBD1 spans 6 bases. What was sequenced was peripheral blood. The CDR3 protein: CASSQAGQRGTEAFF. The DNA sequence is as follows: TGCGCCAGCAGCCAAGCAGGACAGAGGGGAACTGAAGCTTTCTTT.